This TCR beta chain originates from a study of shared clonotypes between healthy human individuals. The study's findings and limits: Clonotypes that were shared across a handful of donors made up about 4.5% of naive CD4 clonotypes.

The germline V gene has CDR1 SGHRS and CDR2 YFSETQ. This CDR3 is 15 amino acids long. The V end lost 1 base, the J end lost 7 bases, and 18 bases lay between the germline ends. TCRdb's table, derived via immunoSEQ multiplex PCR, lists solely in-frame clones and lacks some. Of under 2.5 million clones listed, 85% to 95% are singletons. Worth noting for this clone: Its antigen is undetermined.

The chain is built from TRBV5-1 and TRBJ2-7; tentative D call: TRBD1 (6 bases). The sequence was obtained from a man younger than 35 in good health. Some clones in this sample may be carry-over from other donors' samples. The sample was naive CD4+ T cells from PBMCs. The sample's subset: CD45RA+ positively selected. DNA for the CDR3: TGCGCCAGCAGCTTGATTGGATCCGAGAGGGGGGAGCAGTACTTC. As protein: CASSLIGSERGEQYF.